This TCR beta chain comes out of a study of identical twins. Each CDR3 protein gets one entry after TCRdb re-called the 5' RACE reads with MiXCR. Altogether roughly 490,000 distinct CDR3 sequences are present, 14% being singletons, with the ten largest covering about 0.94%. This same sample was also part of a study on yellow fever vaccine responses in identical twins.

The sequence was collected from a woman aged 18-29 years in good health. What was sequenced was CD4+ T cells sorted from blood.

Here the CDR3 DNA reads TGTGCCAGCTCACCACCGGTTCTAGCGGAGAGCTCCTACGAGCAGTACTTC. This gives the protein CASSPPVLAESSYEQYF. V usage is TRBV18 and J usage is TRBJ2-7, with 7 nucleotides matching TRBD2. The germline V gene encodes CDR1 KGHSH and CDR2 LQKENI. The junction had 8 bases not matched to a gene; V was cut back by 0 bases and J by 0 bases. The CDR3 contains 17 residues.